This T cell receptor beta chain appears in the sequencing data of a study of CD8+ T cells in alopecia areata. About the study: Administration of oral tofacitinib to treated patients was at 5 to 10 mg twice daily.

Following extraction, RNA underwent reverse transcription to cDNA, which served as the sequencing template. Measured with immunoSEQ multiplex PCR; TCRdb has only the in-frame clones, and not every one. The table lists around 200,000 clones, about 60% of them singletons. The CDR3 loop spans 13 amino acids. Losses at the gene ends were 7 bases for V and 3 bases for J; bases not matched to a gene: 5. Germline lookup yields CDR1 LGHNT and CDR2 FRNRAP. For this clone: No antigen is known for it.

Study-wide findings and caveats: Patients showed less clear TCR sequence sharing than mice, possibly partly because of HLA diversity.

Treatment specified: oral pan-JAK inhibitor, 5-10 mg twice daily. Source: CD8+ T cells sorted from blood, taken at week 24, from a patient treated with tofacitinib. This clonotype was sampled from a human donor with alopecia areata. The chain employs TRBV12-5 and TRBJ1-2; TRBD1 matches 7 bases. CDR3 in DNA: TGTGCTAGTGCCCCAACAGGGGACTATGGCTACACCTTC. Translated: CASAPTGDYGYTF.